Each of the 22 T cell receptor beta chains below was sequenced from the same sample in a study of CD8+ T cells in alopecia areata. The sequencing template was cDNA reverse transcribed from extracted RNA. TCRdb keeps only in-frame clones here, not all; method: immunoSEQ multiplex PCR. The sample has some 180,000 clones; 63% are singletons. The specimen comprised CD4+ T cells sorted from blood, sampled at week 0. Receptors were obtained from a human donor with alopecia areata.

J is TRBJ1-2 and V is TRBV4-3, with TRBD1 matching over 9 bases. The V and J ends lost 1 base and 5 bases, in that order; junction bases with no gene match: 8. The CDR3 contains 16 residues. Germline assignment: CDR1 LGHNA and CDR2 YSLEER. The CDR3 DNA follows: TGCGCCAGCAGCCAAGTTACAGGGGGCGGGTTGTATGGCTACACCTTC. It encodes CASSQVTGGGLYGYTF.

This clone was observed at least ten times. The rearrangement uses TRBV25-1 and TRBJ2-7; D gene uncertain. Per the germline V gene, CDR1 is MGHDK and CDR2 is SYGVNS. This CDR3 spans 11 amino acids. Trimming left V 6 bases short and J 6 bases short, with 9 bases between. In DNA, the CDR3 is TGTGCCAGCAGATCTTCCACCGAGCAGTACTTC. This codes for CASRSSTEQYF.

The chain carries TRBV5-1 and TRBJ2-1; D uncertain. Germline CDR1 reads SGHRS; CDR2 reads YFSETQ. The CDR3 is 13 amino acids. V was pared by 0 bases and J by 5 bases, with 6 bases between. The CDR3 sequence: CASSLVTNNEQFF. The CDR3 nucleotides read TGCGCCAGCAGCTTGGTCACCAACAATGAGCAGTTCTTC. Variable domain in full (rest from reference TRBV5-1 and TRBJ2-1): KAGVTQTPRYLIKTRGQQVTLSCSPISGHRSVSWYQQTPGQGLQFLFEYFSETQRNKGNFPGRFSGRQFSNSRSEMNVSTLELGDSALYLCASSLVTNNEQFFGPGTRLTVL.

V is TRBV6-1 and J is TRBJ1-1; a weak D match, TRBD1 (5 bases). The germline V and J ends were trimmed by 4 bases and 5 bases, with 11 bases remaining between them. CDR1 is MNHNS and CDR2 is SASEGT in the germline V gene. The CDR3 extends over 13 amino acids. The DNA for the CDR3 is TGTGCCAGCAGTGTATATGAGGGGACTGAAGCTTTCTTT. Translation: CASSVYEGTEAFF.

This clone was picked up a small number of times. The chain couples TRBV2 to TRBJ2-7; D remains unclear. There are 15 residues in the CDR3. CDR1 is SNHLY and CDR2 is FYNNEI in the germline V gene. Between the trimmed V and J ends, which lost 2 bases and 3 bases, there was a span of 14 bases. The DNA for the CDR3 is TGTGCCAGCAGTGAATCAGGATTTCCCCTCTACGAGCAGTACTTC. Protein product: CASSESGFPLYEQYF.

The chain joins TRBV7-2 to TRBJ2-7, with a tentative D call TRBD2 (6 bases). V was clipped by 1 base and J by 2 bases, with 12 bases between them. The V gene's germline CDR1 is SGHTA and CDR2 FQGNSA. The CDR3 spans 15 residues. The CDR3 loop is CASSLVGGVTYEQYF. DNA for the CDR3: TGTGCCAGCAGCTTAGTAGGCGGGGTAACCTACGAGCAGTACTTC.

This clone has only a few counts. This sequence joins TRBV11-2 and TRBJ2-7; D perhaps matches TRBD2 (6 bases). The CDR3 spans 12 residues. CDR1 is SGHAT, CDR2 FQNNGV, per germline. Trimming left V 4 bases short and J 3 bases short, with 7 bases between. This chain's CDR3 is CASSSTSYEQYF. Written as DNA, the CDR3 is TGTGCCAGCAGCTCGACTAGCTACGAGCAGTACTTC.

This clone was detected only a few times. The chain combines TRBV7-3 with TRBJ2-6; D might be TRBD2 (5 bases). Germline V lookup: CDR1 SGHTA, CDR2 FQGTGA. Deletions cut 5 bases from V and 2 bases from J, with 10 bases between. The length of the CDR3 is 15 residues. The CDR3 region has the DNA TGTGCCAGCAGCCCGAGGGTGACTGGGGCCAACGTCCTGACTTTC. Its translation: CASSPRVTGANVLTF.

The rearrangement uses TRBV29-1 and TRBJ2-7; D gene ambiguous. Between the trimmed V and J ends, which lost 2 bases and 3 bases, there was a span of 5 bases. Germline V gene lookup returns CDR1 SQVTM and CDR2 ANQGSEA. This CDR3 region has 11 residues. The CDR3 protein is CSVERDYEQYF. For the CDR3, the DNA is TGCAGCGTTGAAAGAGACTACGAGCAGTACTTC.

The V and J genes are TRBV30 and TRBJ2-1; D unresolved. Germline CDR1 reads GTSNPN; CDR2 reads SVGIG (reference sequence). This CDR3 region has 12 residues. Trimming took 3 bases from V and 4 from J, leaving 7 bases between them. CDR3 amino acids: CAWSERYNEQFF. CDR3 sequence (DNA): TGTGCCTGGAGCGAAAGGTACAATGAGCAGTTCTTC.

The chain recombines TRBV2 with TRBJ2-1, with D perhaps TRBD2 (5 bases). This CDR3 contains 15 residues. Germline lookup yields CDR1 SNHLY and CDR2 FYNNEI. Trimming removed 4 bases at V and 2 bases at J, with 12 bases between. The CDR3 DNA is TGTGCCAGCAGTGGGTCTAGCAGCGCCTACAATGAGCAGTTCTTC. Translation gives CASSGSSSAYNEQFF.

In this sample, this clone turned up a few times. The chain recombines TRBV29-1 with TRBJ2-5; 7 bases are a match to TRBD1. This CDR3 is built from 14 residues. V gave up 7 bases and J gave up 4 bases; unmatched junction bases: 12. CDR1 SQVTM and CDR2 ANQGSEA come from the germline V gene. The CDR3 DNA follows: TGCAGCGCTACCCAGGGAAGGGGGCGAGAGACCCAGTACTTC. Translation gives CSATQGRGRETQYF.

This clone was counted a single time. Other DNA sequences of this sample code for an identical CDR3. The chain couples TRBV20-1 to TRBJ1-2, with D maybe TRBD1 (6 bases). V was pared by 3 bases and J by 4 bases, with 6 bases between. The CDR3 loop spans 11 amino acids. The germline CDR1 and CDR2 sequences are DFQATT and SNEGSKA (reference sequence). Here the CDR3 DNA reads TGCAGTGCTAGGGGGGCCTATGGCTACACCTTC. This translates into CSARGAYGYTF.

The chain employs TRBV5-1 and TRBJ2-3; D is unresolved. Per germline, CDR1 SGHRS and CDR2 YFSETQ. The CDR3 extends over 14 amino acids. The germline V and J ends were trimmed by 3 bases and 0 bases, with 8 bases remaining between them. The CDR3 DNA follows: TGCGCCAGCAGCTCGATTCCTAGCACAGATACGCAGTATTTT. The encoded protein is CASSSIPSTDTQYF.

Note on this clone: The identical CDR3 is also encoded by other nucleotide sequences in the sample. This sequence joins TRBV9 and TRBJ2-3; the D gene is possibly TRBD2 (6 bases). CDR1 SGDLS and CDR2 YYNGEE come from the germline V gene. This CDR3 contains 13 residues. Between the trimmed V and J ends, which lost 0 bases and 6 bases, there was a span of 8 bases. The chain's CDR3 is CASSVVGRDTQYF. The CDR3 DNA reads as TGTGCCAGCAGCGTAGTAGGGAGGGATACGCAGTATTTT.

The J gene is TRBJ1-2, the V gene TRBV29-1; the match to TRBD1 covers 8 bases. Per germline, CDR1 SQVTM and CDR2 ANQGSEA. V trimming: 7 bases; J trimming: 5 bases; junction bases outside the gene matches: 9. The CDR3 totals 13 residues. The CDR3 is CSAAGQGGYGYTF. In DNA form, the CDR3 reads TGCAGCGCCGCTGGACAGGGAGGGTATGGCTACACCTTC.

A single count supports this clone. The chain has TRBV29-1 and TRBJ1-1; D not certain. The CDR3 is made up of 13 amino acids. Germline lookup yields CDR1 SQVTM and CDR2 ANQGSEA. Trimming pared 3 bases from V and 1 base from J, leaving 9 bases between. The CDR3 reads CSVEVLPNTEAFF. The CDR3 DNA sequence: TGCAGCGTTGAGGTTCTCCCGAACACTGAAGCTTTCTTT. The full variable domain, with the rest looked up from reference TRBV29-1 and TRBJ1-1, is SAVISQKPSRDICQRGTSLTIQCQVDSQVTMMFWYRQQPGQSLTLIATANQGSEATYESGFVIDKFPISRPNLTFSTLTVSNMSPEDSSIYLCSVEVLPNTEAFFGQGTRLTVV.

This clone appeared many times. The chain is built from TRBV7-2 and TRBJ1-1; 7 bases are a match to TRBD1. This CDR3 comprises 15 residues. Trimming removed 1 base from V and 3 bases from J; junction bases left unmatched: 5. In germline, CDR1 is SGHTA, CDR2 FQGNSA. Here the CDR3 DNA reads TGTGCCAGCAGCTTAGTGTTTGGGACAGACACTGAAGCTTTCTTT. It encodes CASSLVFGTDTEAFF.

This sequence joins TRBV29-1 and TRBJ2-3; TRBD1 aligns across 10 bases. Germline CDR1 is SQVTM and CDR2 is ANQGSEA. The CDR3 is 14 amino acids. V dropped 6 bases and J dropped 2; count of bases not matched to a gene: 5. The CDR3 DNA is TGCAGCGTCGGGACAGGGGCCCTCACAGATACGCAGTATTTT. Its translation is CSVGTGALTDTQYF.

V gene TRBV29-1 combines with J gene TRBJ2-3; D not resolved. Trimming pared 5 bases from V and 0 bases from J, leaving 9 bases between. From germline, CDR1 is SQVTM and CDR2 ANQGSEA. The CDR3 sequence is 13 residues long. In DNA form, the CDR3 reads TGCAGCGTTTTAGTATTTAGCACAGATACGCAGTATTTT. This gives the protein CSVLVFSTDTQYF.

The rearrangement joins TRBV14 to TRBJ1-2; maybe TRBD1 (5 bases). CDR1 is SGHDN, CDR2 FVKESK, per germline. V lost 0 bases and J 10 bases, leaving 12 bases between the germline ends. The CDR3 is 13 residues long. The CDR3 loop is CASSQDPGISYTF. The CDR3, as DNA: TGTGCCAGCAGCCAAGATCCAGGGATCTCCTACACCTTC.

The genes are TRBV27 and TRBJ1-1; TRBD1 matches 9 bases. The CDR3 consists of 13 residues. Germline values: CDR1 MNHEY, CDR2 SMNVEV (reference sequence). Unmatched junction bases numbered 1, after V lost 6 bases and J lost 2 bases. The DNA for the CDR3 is TGTGCCAGCAGGGGACAGGGAAACACTGAAGCTTTCTTT. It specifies CASRGQGNTEAFF.